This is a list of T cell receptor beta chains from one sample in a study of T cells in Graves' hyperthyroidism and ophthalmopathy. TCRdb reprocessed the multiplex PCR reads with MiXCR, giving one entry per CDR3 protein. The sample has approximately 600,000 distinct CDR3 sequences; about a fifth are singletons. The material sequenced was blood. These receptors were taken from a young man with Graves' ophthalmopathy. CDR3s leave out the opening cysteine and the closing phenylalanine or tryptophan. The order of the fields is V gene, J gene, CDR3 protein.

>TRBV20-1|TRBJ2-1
SARVFGGRWAGTYNEQF
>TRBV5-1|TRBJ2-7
ASSLAVSNYEQY
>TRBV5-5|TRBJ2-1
ASSPATVRDNEQF
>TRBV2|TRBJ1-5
ASSEFRDAQH
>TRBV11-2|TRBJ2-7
ASSPERALAGVVYEQY
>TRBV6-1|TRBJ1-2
ASSEAAQGRRYGYT
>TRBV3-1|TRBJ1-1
ASSQDSGGTTEAF
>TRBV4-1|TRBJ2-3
ASSQIAGGIADTQY
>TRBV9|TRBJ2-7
ASSAEGALADTDEQY
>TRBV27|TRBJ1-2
ASSLLGGYGYT
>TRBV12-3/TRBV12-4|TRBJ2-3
ASSPGEDTQY
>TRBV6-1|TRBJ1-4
ASSDHGNRREKLF
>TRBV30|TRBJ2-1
AWNGQTYNEQF
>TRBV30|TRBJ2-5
ALTWRETQY
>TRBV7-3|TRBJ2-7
ASSLTLASEQY
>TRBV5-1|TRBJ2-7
ASSLEGTGVYEQY
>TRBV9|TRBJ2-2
ASSPHRGRGELF
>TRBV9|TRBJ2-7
ASSPQGGLIYEQY
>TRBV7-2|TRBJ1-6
ASSYYRGETSPLH
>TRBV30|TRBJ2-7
AWSYGSSYEQY
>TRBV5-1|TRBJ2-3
ASNRLLAGVDTQY
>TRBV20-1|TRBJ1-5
SARGVDQPQH
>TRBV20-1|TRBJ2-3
SAREALAGDTDTQY
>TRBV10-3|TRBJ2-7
AISPGLARNEQY
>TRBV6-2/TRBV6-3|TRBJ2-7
ASSYQVSPGTVDSYEQY
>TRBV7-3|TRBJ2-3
ASSKGQGDTQY
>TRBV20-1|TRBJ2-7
SADKLAGSSYEQY
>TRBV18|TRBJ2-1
ASSPISGRKHNEQF
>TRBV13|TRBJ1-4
ASSMTEGNEKLF
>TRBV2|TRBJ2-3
AVTGLDTQY
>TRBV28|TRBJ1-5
ASSLGLANQPQH
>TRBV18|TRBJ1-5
ASSLQGQGNQPQH
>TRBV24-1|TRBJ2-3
ATSFPGLAGVRTDTQY
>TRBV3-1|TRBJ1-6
ASSQDLADRRLH
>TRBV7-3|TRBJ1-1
ASSSMTGSKNTEAF
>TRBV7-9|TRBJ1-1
ASSSNEGKGTEAF
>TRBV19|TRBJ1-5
ASNSQGARNQPQH
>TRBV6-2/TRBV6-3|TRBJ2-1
ASSIRLAGNNEQF
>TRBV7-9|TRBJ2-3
ASSYPSTDTQY
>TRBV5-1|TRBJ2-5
ASSPQRQETQY
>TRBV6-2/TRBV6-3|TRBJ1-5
ASSYFRQPQH
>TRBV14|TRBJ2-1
ASSQYSGISYNEQF
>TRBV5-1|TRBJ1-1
ASSSSRAARGTEAF